The 12 T cell receptor beta chains presented below share a single source sample, sequenced in a study of T cell repertoires in cytomegalovirus infection. MiXCR, run by TCRdb on the reads, gives a single entry per CDR3 protein. Of about 50,000 distinct CDR3 sequences in the sample, about 18% were seen once. No antigen is known for these receptors. Sequences were derived from CD8+ T cells from cultured PBMCs, sampled from culture after CMV antigen stimulation. The source is a human donor in good health (CMV status not recorded). Some clones in this sample may be carry-over from other donors' samples.

This clonotype was detected a few times. The CDR3 coding sequence is TGTGCCAGCAGTTTCCTTTATGGGGGGAATGACTATGGCTACACCTTC. Its protein is CASSFLYGGNDYGYTF. The chain couples TRBV12-3 or TRBV12-4 to TRBJ1-2, with D maybe TRBD1 (5 bases). V lost 3 bases, J lost 3 bases, and 17 bases lay in between. The CDR3 is made up of 16 amino acids.

This chain connects TRBV7-9 to TRBJ1-5; TRBD1 matches 7 bases. Looked up from germline, CDR1 is SEHNR and CDR2 is FQNEAQ (reference sequence). CDR3 length: 13 residues. V shed 5 bases, J shed 7 bases, and the junction held 5 bases outside the gene matches. For the CDR3, the DNA is TGTGCCAGCAGCGCAACAGGGGCCCAGCCCCAGCATTTT. This gives the protein CASSATGAQPQHF.

V is TRBV7-6 and J is TRBJ1-4; TRBD1 is a possible D gene (6 bases). V gave up 0 bases and J gave up 0 bases, with 14 bases separating them. Germline CDR1 is SGHVS and CDR2 is FNYEAQ. This CDR3 contains 18 residues. CDR3 in DNA: TGTGCCAGCAGCTTAGCGGGGGGGCTGGCAGCAACTAATGAAAAACTGTTTTTT. Amino acid sequence: CASSLAGGLAATNEKLFF. Full variable domain (missing parts from reference TRBV7-6 and TRBJ1-4): GAGVSQSPRYKVTKRGQDVALRCDPISGHVSLYWYRQALGQGPEFLTYFNYEAQQDKSGLPNDRFSAERPEGSISTLTIQRTEQRDSAMYRCASSLAGGLAATNEKLFFGSGTQLSVL.

This clonotype showed up just a few times. The chain combines TRBV7-9 with TRBJ1-5; weak D call: TRBD1 (5 bases). Germline CDR1 and CDR2: SEHNR and FQNEAQ (reference sequence). V lost 1 base and J lost 1, with 8 bases in between. The CDR3 has 15 residues. The CDR3 loop is CASSLDQGSNQPQHF. In DNA, the CDR3 is TGTGCCAGCAGCTTAGATCAGGGAAGCAATCAGCCCCAGCATTTT. Looking up the rest from reference TRBV7-9 and TRBJ1-5 gives the full variable domain: DTGVSQNPRHKITKRGQNVTFRCDPISEHNRLYWYRQTLGQGPEFLTYFQNEAQLEKSRLLSDRFSAERPKGSFSTLEIQRTEQGDSAMYLCASSLDQGSNQPQHFGDGTRLSIL.

CDR3 bases: TGTGCCAGCAGTTTCCCGACAGGGACCACCGGGGAGCTGTTTTTT. Its translation: CASSFPTGTTGELFF. This chain links TRBV12-3 or TRBV12-4 with TRBJ2-2, with 7 nucleotides matching TRBD1. This CDR3 has 15 amino acids. V was pared by 3 bases and J by 4 bases, with 5 bases of the junction left unmatched.

The table lists this clonotype with many counts. The rearrangement uses TRBV7-3 and TRBJ1-1; D unresolved. The CDR3 length is 16 residues. Germline CDR1 reads SGHTA; CDR2 reads FQGTGA. The V gene lost 2 bases and the J gene lost 1 base, with 14 bases spanning the gap. CDR3 residues: CASSLRGRQKNTEAFF. The CDR3 nucleotides are TGTGCCAGCAGCTTACGAGGTAGGCAGAAGAACACTGAAGCTTTCTTT.

This clonotype has only a few counts. The chain combines TRBV5-1 with TRBJ2-3; D is perhaps TRBD2 (5 bases). V was shortened by 4 bases and J by 2 bases, with 8 bases between the two germline ends. Germline V gene data show CDR1 as SGHRS and CDR2 as YFSETQ. CDR3 length equals 13 residues. This chain's CDR3 is CASSQEVTDTQYF. CDR3 sequence (DNA): TGCGCCAGCAGCCAGGAGGTCACAGATACGCAGTATTTT.

The chain combines TRBV10-3 with TRBJ2-3, with a possible D match to TRBD2 (6 bases). The V gene's germline CDR1 is ENHRY and CDR2 SYGVKD. V was pared by 6 bases and J by 3 bases, with 13 bases between. The length of the CDR3 is 14 residues. The CDR3 spells CAISRLVFTDTQYF. The CDR3 bases are TGTGCCATCAGCAGACTAGTTTTTACAGATACGCAGTATTTT.

This clonotype turned up a few times. The V and J genes are TRBV7-2 and TRBJ2-7; TRBD2 agrees at 16 bases. Germline CDR1 is SGHTA and CDR2 is FQGNSA. The CDR3 loop spans 16 amino acids. V was pared by 4 bases and J by 6 bases, with 6 bases of the junction left unmatched. The CDR3 DNA reads as TGTGCCAGCAGCTCGGGACTAGCGGGGGGGGCAGGCGAGCAGTACTTC. This codes for CASSSGLAGGAGEQYF. Full variable domain (rest looked up from reference TRBV7-2 and TRBJ2-7): GAGVSQSPSNKVTEKGKDVELRCDPISGHTALYWYRQSLGQGLEFLIYFQGNSAPDKSGLPSDRFSAERTGGSVSTLTIQRTQQEDSAVYLCASSSGLAGGAGEQYFGPGTRLTVT.

The chain uses TRBV7-4 and TRBJ2-7; D remains ambiguous. The CDR3 loop spans 13 amino acids. With 1 base removed from V and 4 bases from J, the gap between germline ends came to 8 bases. Germline lookup yields CDR1 SGHVT and CDR2 SQSDAQ. The DNA for the CDR3 is TGTGCCAGCAGCTTAGGGGCGGTTTACGAGCAGTACTTC. Translating it yields CASSLGAVYEQYF.

The chain uses TRBV19 and TRBJ1-2; D gene unclear. The V end lost 0 bases, the J end lost 2 bases, and 13 bases lay between the germline ends. The germline V gene has CDR1 LNHDA and CDR2 SQIVND (reference sequence). The CDR3 loop spans 16 amino acids. In nucleotides, the CDR3 is TGTGCCAGTAGTATAGATGGAAGAGGGATCAACTATGGCTACACCTTC. Translation gives CASSIDGRGINYGYTF.

This clonotype has a handful of counts. The chain has TRBV7-6 and TRBJ1-4; D gene ambiguous. Germline CDR1 is SGHVS and CDR2 is FNYEAQ. The CDR3 covers 13 residues. V dropped 5 bases and J dropped 5 bases, with 9 bases sitting between them. CDR3 in DNA: TGTGCCAGCAGCCCCGACACCAATGAAAAACTGTTTTTT. This encodes CASSPDTNEKLFF.